These 20 T cell receptor beta chains were all obtained from the same sample, sequenced in a study of blood T cell dynamics during melanoma immunotherapy. Clones were read by immunoSEQ multiplex PCR, and TCRdb kept only the in-frame ones, dropping some. The table lists roughly 9,700 clones, 85% to 90% of them singletons. Time point: pre-treatment baseline. Specimen: blood, collected from a patient treated with checkpoint blockade. Receptors were obtained from a human donor with melanoma.

This sequence joins TRBV7-2 and TRBJ2-1, with 9 bases matching TRBD2. V lost 3 bases to trimming and J lost 4 bases; unmatched junction nucleotides: 4. The germline V gene encodes CDR1 SGHTA and CDR2 FQGNSA. The CDR3 is made up of 15 amino acids. DNA of the CDR3: TGTGCCAGCAGCTTTTGGGCGGGAGGGTACAATGAGCAGTTCTTC. It specifies CASSFWAGGYNEQFF.

This chain joins TRBV5-4 and TRBJ2-3; D remains unclear. Germline lookup yields CDR1 SGHNT and CDR2 YYREEE (reference sequence). The CDR3 has 12 amino acids. Trimming took off 4 bases at V and 5 bases at J, with 8 bases between the two ends. The CDR3 loop is CASSPPGDTQYF. The CDR3 coding sequence is TGTGCCAGCAGCCCCCCCGGAGATACGCAGTATTTT.

The chain recombines TRBV7-8 with TRBJ2-4, with 7 nucleotides matching TRBD2. Germline loops: CDR1 SGHVS, CDR2 FQNEAQ. This CDR3 region has 15 residues. After removal of 1 base from V and 3 bases from J, the junction contained 3 bases not matched to a gene. The CDR3 nucleotides read TGTGCCAGCAGCTTAGTGGCGGGAGTCAAAAACATTCAGTACTTC. Encoded protein: CASSLVAGVKNIQYF.

The gene calls are TRBV7-2 and TRBJ2-1, with D perhaps given as TRBD1 or TRBD2 (6 bases each). CDR1 and CDR2 (germline): SGHTA, FQGNSA. The V end was cut by 3 bases, the J end by 7 bases, with 10 bases between. The CDR3 is made up of 13 amino acids. The CDR3 DNA follows: TGTGCCAGCAGCTTCACAGGGACTAATGAGCAGTTCTTC. Translating gives CASSFTGTNEQFF.

The chain combines TRBV25-1 with TRBJ2-5; D gene unclear. The CDR3 totals 14 residues. Germline CDR1 and CDR2: MGHDK and SYGVNS. Trimming removed 3 bases at V and 5 bases at J, with 13 bases between. CDR3 sequence: CASSERWGWETQYF. DNA of the CDR3: TGTGCCAGCAGTGAGCGGTGGGGATGGGAGACCCAGTACTTC.

This chain uses TRBV29-1 with TRBJ2-5, with 8 bases that match TRBD2. The germline CDR1 and CDR2 sequences are SQVTM and ANQGSEA. Trimming cost V 4 bases and J 5 bases; bases outside gene matches: 9. This CDR3 spans 14 amino acids. The chain's CDR3 is CSVVGRSGGETQYF. As DNA, the CDR3 is TGCAGCGTTGTGGGCCGGTCGGGGGGGGAGACCCAGTACTTC.

This sequence joins TRBV14 and TRBJ1-1, with D perhaps matching TRBD1 (6 bases). Germline V gene data show CDR1 as SGHDN and CDR2 as FVKESK. There are 14 residues in the CDR3. Trimming stripped 1 base from V and 6 bases from J, with 12 bases between. CDR3 amino acids: CASSQVAGAAEAFF. The CDR3, as DNA: TGTGCCAGCAGCCAAGTGGCGGGGGCCGCTGAAGCTTTCTTT.

This clone has just a few counts. The chain uses TRBV4-2 and TRBJ2-3, with TRBD2 matching over 11 bases. The germline V gene encodes CDR1 LGHNA and CDR2 YNFKEQ. V shed 8 bases and J 5 bases; nucleotides not matched to a gene: 9. The length of the CDR3 is 15 residues. The CDR3 region has the DNA TGTGCCAGCGGAGGGACTAGCGGCCCTCTAGATACGCAGTATTTT. This sequence encodes CASGGTSGPLDTQYF.

This sequence joins TRBV28 and TRBJ1-1; no definite D call. The CDR3 totals 13 residues. V was clipped by 6 bases and J by 6 bases, with 14 bases between them. Germline V gene data show CDR1 as MDHEN and CDR2 as SYDVKM. The CDR3 loop reads CASRRTPRSEAFF. DNA for the CDR3: TGTGCCAGCAGACGGACCCCCCGTTCTGAAGCTTTCTTT.

The rearrangement uses TRBV7-8 and TRBJ2-7, with D possibly being TRBD2 (6 bases). CDR1 SGHVS and CDR2 FQNEAQ come from the germline V gene. V was trimmed by 8 bases and J by 4 bases, leaving 21 bases between them. This CDR3 region has 15 residues. The CDR3, as DNA: TGTGCCAGCGCCCTGGGGCGGGATACCACGTACGAGCAGTACTTC. The encoded protein is CASALGRDTTYEQYF.

The V gene is TRBV7-6, the J gene TRBJ2-1; D possibly uses TRBD1 or TRBD2 (6 bases each). Germline V lookup: CDR1 SGHVS, CDR2 FNYEAQ. The CDR3 is 15 amino acids. Trimming removed 5 bases at V and 4 bases at J, with 15 bases between. The CDR3 sequence is CASSPQLGGYNEQFF. CDR3 DNA sequence: TGTGCCAGCAGCCCACAACTAGGGGGGTACAATGAGCAGTTCTTC.

The chain is built from TRBV7-9 and TRBJ2-1; possibly TRBD2 for D (6 bases). Germline values: CDR1 SEHNR, CDR2 FQNEAQ (reference sequence). The V end lost 2 bases, the J end lost 5 bases, and 13 bases lay between the germline ends. This CDR3 has 15 residues. The CDR3 DNA reads as TGTGCCAGCAGCTTAACCGGGACTTTGCACAATGAGCAGTTCTTC. This gives the protein CASSLTGTLHNEQFF.

The chain links TRBV7-3 to TRBJ2-2, with 11 bases aligning to TRBD2. J was trimmed by 4 bases and V by 6 bases; bases with no gene match: 7. Per the germline V gene, CDR1 is SGHTA and CDR2 is FQGTGA. The CDR3 spans 16 residues. The DNA for the CDR3 is TGTGCCAGCAGTCCGGGACTAGCGGACGCCACCGGGGAGCTGTTTTTT. Amino acids: CASSPGLADATGELFF.

The chain employs TRBV5-1 and TRBJ2-3, with a tentative D call TRBD2 (6 bases). V gave up 4 bases and J gave up 2 bases, with 14 bases separating them. Germline V lookup: CDR1 SGHRS, CDR2 YFSETQ. The CDR3 loop spans 15 amino acids. The CDR3 DNA follows: TGCGCCAGCAGCCCCCGGGGGTGGAACACAGATACGCAGTATTTT. Translating gives CASSPRGWNTDTQYF.

The V and J genes are TRBV4-1 and TRBJ2-1; 7 nucleotides agree with TRBD2. The CDR3 covers 15 residues. Germline CDR1 reads MGHRA; CDR2 reads YSYEKL. V shed 4 bases and J 2 bases; nucleotides not matched to a gene: 5. This CDR3 is CASSPGGWTYNEQFF. For the CDR3, the DNA is TGCGCCAGCAGCCCGGGAGGTTGGACCTACAATGAGCAGTTCTTC.

The genes are TRBV7-2 and TRBJ1-5; a possible D gene is TRBD1 (5 bases). V shed 4 bases and J shed 5 bases, with 15 bases lying between them. The CDR3 is 15 residues long. Germline lookup yields CDR1 SGHTA and CDR2 FQGNSA. The CDR3 protein is CASSSMGRGYQPQHF. CDR3 in DNA: TGTGCCAGCAGCTCGATGGGTCGGGGGTATCAGCCCCAGCATTTT. The whole variable domain, filled in from reference TRBV7-2 and TRBJ1-5, reads GAGVSQSPSNKVTEKGKDVELRCDPISGHTALYWYRQSLGQGLEFLIYFQGNSAPDKSGLPSDRFSAERTGGSVSTLTIQRTQQEDSAVYLCASSSMGRGYQPQHFGDGTRLSIL.

V usage is TRBV4-1 and J usage is TRBJ1-4; D not certain. With 1 base removed from V and 2 bases from J, the gap between germline ends came to 14 bases. The length of the CDR3 is 17 residues. Germline V gene data show CDR1 as MGHRA and CDR2 as YSYEKL. Here the CDR3 reads CASSQGFGTATNEKLFF. In DNA, the CDR3 is TGCGCCAGCAGCCAAGGCTTCGGCACGGCGACTAATGAAAAACTGTTTTTT.

DNA of the CDR3: TGTGCCACGTCAGGGGGCCAACAAGAGACCCAGTACTTC. This translates into CATSGGQQETQYF. The chain recombines TRBV10-3 with TRBJ2-5, with 8 bases identical to TRBD1. V lost 10 bases, J lost 2 bases, and 6 bases stayed unmatched. CDR1 is ENHRY and CDR2 is SYGVKD in the germline V gene. This CDR3 is built from 13 residues.

The V gene is TRBV2, the J gene TRBJ2-1; 7 bases line up with TRBD2. V lost 6 bases to trimming and J lost 8 bases; unmatched junction nucleotides: 4. Per germline, CDR1 SNHLY and CDR2 FYNNEI. The CDR3 is 12 residues long. CDR3 bases: TGTGCCAGCAGGGCGACTAGCCATGAGCAGTTCTTC. Its translation: CASRATSHEQFF.

This chain uses TRBV28 with TRBJ1-2; D is uncertain. V was clipped by 8 bases and J by 3 bases, with 10 bases between them. CDR1 is MDHEN and CDR2 is SYDVKM in the germline V gene. This CDR3 is built from 12 residues. Here the CDR3 reads CASFTLHYGYTF. In DNA, the CDR3 is TGTGCCAGCTTCACCCTCCACTATGGCTACACCTTC.